This is a list of T cell receptor beta chains from one sample in a study of regulatory T cells in long-lasting Graves disease. TCRdb reprocessed the multiplex PCR reads with MiXCR, giving one entry per CDR3 protein. Here the sample spans some 460,000 distinct CDR3 sequences, roughly 16% being singletons. The same specimen was also included in a second study, on T cells in Graves' hyperthyroidism and ophthalmopathy.

The sample here was peripheral blood mononuclear cells (PBMCs), taken at new diagnosis, from a patient treated with antithyroid drugs. The receptors originated from a middle-aged man with Graves disease. Both conserved end residues are part of each CDR3. A D gene is named only where the DNA matches it firmly. A row's size may be missing; if present it is once, few, many or a size class.

TRBV28	many	TRBJ1-1	-	CASSLLGKGGTTEAFF	TGTGCCAGCAGTTTACTAGGGAAAGGGGGGACCACTGAAGCTTTCTTT
TRBV7-9	few	TRBJ2-1	-	CASSNVGGLGGNEQFF	TGTGCCAGCAGCAATGTGGGGGGGCTAGGGGGCAATGAGCAGTTCTTC
TRBV20-1	-	TRBJ2-2	-	CSARFRAVGELFF	TGCAGTGCTAGGTTCAGGGCCGTCGGGGAGCTGTTTTTT
TRBV7-3	many	TRBJ2-1	-	CASSSLPLASHNEQFF	TGTGCCAGCAGCTCATTGCCCCTAGCGAGCCACAATGAGCAGTTCTTC
TRBV10-3	many	TRBJ2-1	TRBD1	CAMGPGTAAYNEQFF	TGTGCCATGGGCCCCGGGACAGCCGCCTACAATGAGCAGTTCTTC
TRBV6-1	-	TRBJ1-5	TRBD1	CASRPQGISNQPQHF	TGTGCCAGCAGGCCACAGGGGATTAGCAATCAGCCCCAGCATTTT
TRBV20-1	few	TRBJ2-1	TRBD2	CSARGLAGGLDNEQSF	TGCAGTGCTAGGGGCCTGGCGGGAGGGCTGGACAATGAGCAGTCCTTC
TRBV20-1	-	TRBJ2-7	-	CSAPIGSYEQYF	TGCAGTGCCCCCATCGGGAGCTACGAGCAGTACTTC
TRBV19	-	TRBJ2-3	-	CASSNPGASDTQYF	TGTGCCAGTAGTAACCCTGGGGCTTCAGATACGCAGTATTTT
TRBV5-1	many	TRBJ2-1	TRBD2	CASSWTLAGGFNEQFF	TGCGCCAGCAGCTGGACTTTAGCGGGAGGGTTCAATGAGCAGTTCTTC
TRBV7-9	-	TRBJ1-4	-	CASSLDVEKLFF	TGTGCCAGCAGCTTAGATGTTGAAAAACTGTTTTTT
TRBV2	many	TRBJ2-6	-	CASRVSGANVLTF	TGTGCCAGCAGGGTATCTGGGGCCAACGTCCTGACTTTC
TRBV20-1	many	TRBJ2-1	TRBD2	CSASGTSGRAYNEQFF	TGCAGTGCTAGCGGGACTAGCGGGAGGGCATACAATGAGCAGTTCTTC
TRBV24-1	-	TRBJ2-1	-	CATSDLGGLDEQFF	TGTGCCACCAGTGATTTAGGGGGGCTAGATGAGCAGTTCTTC
TRBV5-1	many	TRBJ2-2	TRBD1	CASSLQGAPGELFF	TGCGCCAGCAGCTTACAGGGGGCGCCCGGGGAGCTGTTTTTT
TRBV3-1	many	TRBJ2-1	TRBD2	CASSPATLSGRAVNEQFF	TGTGCCAGCAGCCCTGCCACGCTAAGCGGGAGGGCCGTTAATGAGCAGTTCTTC
TRBV11-2	many	TRBJ2-1	-	CASSSRLGQFF	TGTGCCAGCAGCTCGAGGTTGGGGCAGTTCTTC
TRBV7-9	few	TRBJ2-2	-	CASRKAGGRPLNTGELFF	TGTGCCAGCAGGAAGGCAGGCGGGCGGCCGCTGAACACCGGGGAGCTGTTTTTT
TRBV12-3/TRBV12-4	-	TRBJ2-3	-	CASSFTRPTDTQYF	TGTGCCAGCAGTTTTACGCGCCCCACAGATACGCAGTATTTT
TRBV5-1	-	TRBJ1-4	-	CASSFGERGEILFF	TGCGCCAGCAGCTTCGGGGAGCGGGGTGAAATACTGTTTTTT
TRBV2	many	TRBJ1-1	-	CASTQQERNEAFF	TGTGCCAGCACACAACAGGAGAGGAATGAAGCTTTCTTT
TRBV6-1	-	TRBJ1-3	-	CASREDHYSGNTIYF	TGTGCCAGTCGAGAGGATCACTACTCTGGAAACACCATATATTTT
TRBV20-1	-	TRBJ1-2	-	CSAAPAGGRLISNYGYTF	TGCAGTGCTGCCCCAGCTGGAGGGAGACTCATATCGAACTATGGCTACACTTTC
TRBV5-1	few	TRBJ1-2	TRBD1	CASSSRDRANYGYTF	TGCGCCAGCAGCTCCCGGGACAGAGCTAACTATGGCTACACCTTC
TRBV12-5	few	TRBJ2-7	-	CASGQRDRSSYEQYF	TGTGCTAGTGGTCAAAGAGATCGAAGCTCCTACGAGCAGTACTTC
TRBV4-1	few	TRBJ2-1	TRBD2	CASSQPTGTSRVF	TGCGCCAGCAGCCAGCCAACCGGGACTAGTCGGGTCTTC
TRBV5-1	many	TRBJ2-6	-	CASSTVPRWTGANVLTF	TGCGCCAGCAGCACTGTCCCTAGGTGGACTGGGGCCAACGTCCTGACTTTC
TRBV5-1	-	TRBJ2-5	-	CASSLRVSRETQYF	TGCGCCAGCAGCTTGAGGGTTAGTCGAGAGACCCAGTACTTC
TRBV20-1	many	TRBJ2-1	-	CSAPISGRGTYNEQFF	TGCAGTGCCCCCATATCCGGCAGGGGAACCTACAATGAGCAGTTCTTC
TRBV20-1	-	TRBJ1-1	TRBD1	CSASQGAKTEAFF	TGCAGTGCTAGTCAGGGGGCGAAAACTGAAGCTTTCTTT
TRBV11-3	many	TRBJ2-5	-	CASSFIQGAETQYF	TGTGCCAGCAGCTTTATCCAGGGCGCGGAGACCCAGTACTTC
TRBV20-1	many	TRBJ1-2	TRBD1	CSAPDRGNYGYTF	TGCAGTGCGCCAGACAGGGGGAACTATGGCTACACCTTC
TRBV12-3/TRBV12-4	many	TRBJ2-5	-	CASSLWGRGSSGETQYF	TGTGCCAGCAGTTTGTGGGGCAGGGGCTCCTCGGGAGAGACCCAGTACTTC
TRBV28	many	TRBJ1-4	-	CASSSPGAREKLFF	TGTGCCAGCAGTTCCCCGGGGGCGCGTGAAAAACTGTTTTTT
TRBV5-4	many	TRBJ2-2	TRBD2	CASSPGLAGGANTGELFF	TGTGCCAGCAGCCCGGGACTAGCGGGAGGCGCAAACACCGGGGAGCTGTTTTTT
TRBV2	-	TRBJ2-3	TRBD1	CASSGQGISTDTQYF	TGTGCCAGCAGTGGACAGGGGATTAGTACAGATACGCAGTATTTT
TRBV29-1	many	TRBJ2-1	-	CSVKGGIAHQRGDEQFF	TGCAGCGTAAAAGGCGGGATCGCCCACCAACGAGGCGATGAGCAGTTCTTC
TRBV19	many	TRBJ2-2	-	CASKAAPNTGELFF	TGTGCCAGCAAGGCGGCACCGAACACCGGGGAGCTGTTTTTT
TRBV29-1	-	TRBJ2-1	-	CSVAGYEQFF	TGCAGCGTTGCTGGATATGAGCAGTTCTTC
TRBV18	-	TRBJ2-7	-	CASSRTVRSDEQYF	TGTGCCAGCTCACGGACCGTGAGGAGCGACGAGCAGTACTTC
TRBV6-1	few	TRBJ2-1	TRBD2	CASSDSGRGFYEQFF	TGTGCCAGCAGTGATAGCGGGAGGGGTTTCTATGAGCAGTTCTTC
TRBV20-1	few	TRBJ2-1	TRBD2	CSARSGSSSSYNEQFF	TGCAGTGCCAGGAGCGGGAGCTCCAGCTCCTACAATGAGCAGTTCTTC
TRBV28	few	TRBJ1-2	-	CASSRQRDTTNYGYTF	TGTGCCAGCAGTCGTCAGAGGGACACCACTAACTATGGCTACACCTTC
TRBV2	-	TRBJ2-3	-	CASRPGLHTQYF	TGTGCCAGCCGGCCGGGCCTTCATACGCAGTATTTT
TRBV20-1	-	TRBJ2-7	-	CSARRFTGNYQYF	TGCAGTGCTAGAAGATTCACCGGGAACTACCAGTACTTC
TRBV19	-	TRBJ1-1	TRBD1	CASSSPGQGAGTEAFF	TGTGCCAGTAGTTCACCGGGACAGGGGGCAGGCACTGAAGCTTTCTTT
TRBV7-3	few	TRBJ1-6	-	CASSLVGINSPLHF	TGTGCCAGCAGCTTAGTAGGAATTAATTCACCCCTCCACTTT
TRBV28	many	TRBJ2-7	-	CASSPPQGNAYEQYF	TGTGCCAGCAGCCCTCCACAGGGTAATGCCTACGAGCAGTACTTC
TRBV2	-	TRBJ2-7	-	CASNPADSSYEQYF	TGTGCCAGCAATCCGGCGGACAGCTCCTACGAGCAGTACTTC
TRBV24-1	few	TRBJ2-5	TRBD1	CATSDPTGGRETQYF	TGTGCCACCAGTGACCCGACAGGGGGAAGGGAGACCCAGTACTTC
TRBV20-1	many	TRBJ2-3	TRBD2	CSASGLAGAEDTQYF	TGCAGTGCTAGCGGACTAGCGGGAGCTGAAGATACGCAGTATTTT
TRBV7-9	-	TRBJ2-1	-	CASSPMPGVGNNEQFF	TGTGCCAGCAGCCCGATGCCCGGGGTGGGCAACAATGAGCAGTTCTTC
TRBV6-1	-	TRBJ1-1	-	CASTAGGLDTEAFF	TGTGCCAGCACCGCCGGGGGCCTGGACACTGAAGCTTTCTTT
TRBV6-1	many	TRBJ1-2	-	CASSELGAYGYTF	TGTGCCAGCAGTGAACTGGGGGCTTATGGCTACACCTTC